This entry lists 20 T cell receptor beta chains sequenced from one sample in a study of blood T cell repertoires in COVID-19. Repertoires were generated with immunoSEQ multiplex PCR, while TCRdb's copy carries only in-frame clones and drops some. The table includes 150,000 to 200,000 clones, approximately 86% detected once. Sequenced input: peripheral blood. Receptor source: a man aged 55 to 69 with acute or convalescent COVID-19.

About this clone itself: The same CDR3 arises from other DNA sequences in this sample as well. The V call is TRBV5-1, the J call TRBJ1-2, with 7 bases fitting TRBD1. The CDR3 loop spans 14 amino acids. Germline loops: CDR1 SGHRS, CDR2 YFSETQ. J was trimmed by 1 base and V by 2 bases; bases with no gene match: 2. The DNA of the CDR3 is TGCGCCAGCAGCTTAACAGGGGATAACTATGGCTACACCTTC. Protein: CASSLTGDNYGYTF. Using reference TRBV5-1 and TRBJ1-2 for the parts outside the CDR3, the full variable domain is KAGVTQTPRYLIKTRGQQVTLSCSPISGHRSVSWYQQTPGQGLQFLFEYFSETQRNKGNFPGRFSGRQFSNSRSEMNVSTLELGDSALYLCASSLTGDNYGYTFGSGTRLTVV.

The chain has TRBV6-5 and TRBJ2-2, with D tentatively TRBD2 (5 bases). Trimming took 8 bases from V and 1 from J, leaving 11 bases between them. Germline CDR1 and CDR2: MNHEY and SVGAGI. CDR3 length equals 14 residues. The CDR3 nucleotides read TGTGCCAGCCGGGAAACACAGAACACCGGGGAGCTGTTTTTT. Amino acids: CASRETQNTGELFF.

The chain recombines TRBV16 with TRBJ2-3; TRBD2 agrees at 7 bases. J lost 3 bases, V lost 0 bases, and 3 bases had no gene match. Germline CDR1 and CDR2: KGHSY and FQNENV. This CDR3 is 15 amino acids long. The CDR3: CASSQSRGRTDTQYF. The CDR3 nucleotides are TGTGCCAGCAGCCAATCGCGGGGGAGAACAGATACGCAGTATTTT.

The CDR3 protein is CASSQDLPGLAFF. CDR3 nucleotide sequence: TGTGCCAGCAGCCAAGATTTGCCGGGACTAGCGTTCTTC. The gene calls are TRBV3-1 (or the pseudogene TRBV3-2) and TRBJ2-1, with 9 bases matching TRBD2. Per germline, CDR1 LGHDT and CDR2 YNNKEL (reference sequence). There are 13 residues in the CDR3. V trimming: 0 bases; J trimming: 15 bases; junction bases outside the gene matches: 6.

The chain joins TRBV5-1 to TRBJ2-7, with 8 positions matching TRBD1. The V gene end was trimmed by 0 bases and the J gene end by 2 bases; junction bases not matched to a gene: 13. The CDR3 sequence is 18 residues long. Germline values: CDR1 SGHRS, CDR2 YFSETQ. The CDR3 protein is CASSLGGQGPSTAYEQYF. CDR3 nucleotide sequence: TGCGCCAGCAGCTTGGGAGGACAGGGACCTTCAACGGCCTACGAGCAGTACTTC. The variable domain in full, completed from reference TRBV5-1 and TRBJ2-7, reads KAGVTQTPRYLIKTRGQQVTLSCSPISGHRSVSWYQQTPGQGLQFLFEYFSETQRNKGNFPGRFSGRQFSNSRSEMNVSTLELGDSALYLCASSLGGQGPSTAYEQYFGPGTRLTVT.

The rearrangement links TRBV6-6 to TRBJ1-6; 8 bases line up with TRBD1. The trim removed 5 bases at V and 8 bases at J, leaving 2 bases unmatched. The CDR3 loop spans 13 amino acids. Germline lookup yields CDR1 MNHNY and CDR2 SVGAGI (reference sequence). The CDR3 nucleotides are TGTGCCAGCAGTGGACAGGGACATTCACCCCTCCACTTT. Amino acid sequence: CASSGQGHSPLHF.

The rearrangement joins TRBV11-3 to TRBJ1-5, with 9 bases lining up with TRBD1. Germline V gene sequence: CDR1 SGHNT, CDR2 YENEEA. The length of the CDR3 is 17 residues. The trim removed 1 base at V and 3 bases at J, leaving 7 bases unmatched. The CDR3 DNA sequence: TGTGCCAGCAGCTTAGGGGAACAGGGGGCCTTCAATCAGCCCCAGCATTTT. Translated: CASSLGEQGAFNQPQHF.

The gene calls are TRBV14 and TRBJ2-7; maybe TRBD1 (5 bases). CDR1 and CDR2 (germline): SGHDN, FVKESK. CDR3 size: 15 residues. The ends were cut back, 5 bases at V and 0 bases at J, with 14 bases in the middle. The CDR3 coding sequence is TGTGCCAGCAGCGCTCAGGGATACGGCTCCTACGAGCAGTACTTC. Translated, it gives CASSAQGYGSYEQYF.

V gene TRBV5-1 combines with J gene TRBJ2-1, with D perhaps matching TRBD2 (6 bases). This CDR3 has 11 amino acids. Trimming removed 4 bases from V and 12 bases from J, with 11 bases in between. The germline V gene encodes CDR1 SGHRS and CDR2 YFSETQ. This chain's CDR3 is CASSDQGGQFF. The CDR3 coding sequence is TGCGCCAGCAGCGACCAGGGAGGGCAGTTCTTC.

This chain joins TRBV15 and TRBJ2-7, with D hard to call. CDR3 size: 13 residues. In germline, CDR1 is LNHNV, CDR2 YYDKDF (reference sequence). Trimming took 0 bases from V and 3 from J, leaving 6 bases between them. CDR3 sequence: CATSRDTVYEQYF. The CDR3 DNA reads as TGTGCCACCAGCAGAGACACAGTCTACGAGCAGTACTTC.

The chain combines TRBV5-1 with TRBJ2-3; 11 bases map to TRBD1. V trimming: 7 bases; J trimming: 4 bases; junction bases outside the gene matches: 5. The germline V gene encodes CDR1 SGHRS and CDR2 YFSETQ. The CDR3 is 14 amino acids. CDR3 in amino acids: CASRGTGGADTQYF. The DNA for the CDR3 is TGCGCCAGCCGCGGGACAGGGGGTGCAGATACGCAGTATTTT.

Note on this clone: This CDR3 is also generated by other DNA sequences in the sample. The chain recombines TRBV11-2 with TRBJ2-1; D gene ambiguous. V dropped 1 base and J dropped 3 bases, with 4 bases sitting between them. The CDR3 has 13 residues. CDR1 SGHAT and CDR2 FQNNGV come from the germline V gene. Written as DNA, the CDR3 is TGTGCCAGCAGCTTAGGGCACTACAATGAGCAGTTCTTC. As protein: CASSLGHYNEQFF.

In nucleotides, the CDR3 is TGTGCCAGTAGTATAGGGGACAGGGGTATGACCTACGAGCAGTACTTC. It yields the protein CASSIGDRGMTYEQYF. The chain uses TRBV19 and TRBJ2-7; 10 bases align to TRBD1. V lost 1 base, J lost 2 bases, and 5 bases stayed unmatched. Looked up from germline, CDR1 is LNHDA and CDR2 is SQIVND (reference sequence). The CDR3 consists of 16 residues.

Of note for this clone: At the DNA level, this CDR3 is encoded by other sequences in the same sample as well. The V and J genes are TRBV18 and TRBJ1-6; possibly TRBD1 for D (5 bases). The CDR3 has 14 residues. V was clipped by 3 bases and J by 8 bases, with 11 bases between them. Per the germline V gene, CDR1 is KGHSH and CDR2 is LQKENI. This chain's CDR3 is CASSPGPPDSPLHF. As DNA, the CDR3 is TGTGCCAGCTCACCGGGGCCCCCGGATTCACCCCTCCACTTT.

The V and J genes are TRBV7-9 and TRBJ1-4, with TRBD1 matching over 8 bases. Trimming took 1 base from V and 5 from J; bases not matched to a gene: 3. Germline V gives CDR1 SEHNR, CDR2 FQNEAQ (reference sequence). CDR3 length: 15 residues. The CDR3 loop is CASSLGDRSNEKLFF. CDR3 coding DNA: TGTGCCAGCAGCTTAGGGGACAGGTCCAATGAAAAACTGTTTTTT.

DNA for the CDR3: TGTGCCAGCAGACAAGGGGGAGACAATCAGCCCCAGCATTTT. It specifies CASRQGGDNQPQHF. This chain joins TRBV6-5 and TRBJ1-5; weak D call: TRBD1 (6 bases). Per the germline V gene, CDR1 is MNHEY and CDR2 is SVGAGI. The V end was cut by 6 bases, the J end by 3 bases, with 12 bases between. The CDR3 is 14 residues long.

This sequence joins TRBV7-3 and TRBJ1-1; TRBD1 matches 7 bases. The junction had 7 bases not matched to a gene; V was cut back by 5 bases and J by 4 bases. Germline V CDR1 and CDR2: SGHTA, FQGTGA. There are 14 residues in the CDR3. For the CDR3, the DNA is TGTGCCAGCAGCCTGACAGGGTCGGGCACTGAAGCTTTCTTT. Protein product: CASSLTGSGTEAFF.

This rearrangement joins TRBV19 to TRBJ1-2, with D tentatively TRBD1 (6 bases). There are 15 residues in the CDR3. V lost 5 bases and J 3 bases, leaving 16 bases between the germline ends. Germline CDR1 reads LNHDA; CDR2 reads SQIVND (reference sequence). The CDR3 sequence: CASSLNRVRDYGYTF. The CDR3 DNA sequence: TGTGCCAGTAGTTTAAACAGGGTGAGAGACTATGGCTACACCTTC.

The DNA of the CDR3 is TGTGCCAGCAGCTCAGGGGGCCGCACCGGGGAGCTGTTTTTT. It specifies CASSSGGRTGELFF. The V gene is TRBV7-3, the J gene TRBJ2-2; 8 bases match TRBD1. Per germline, CDR1 SGHTA and CDR2 FQGTGA. CDR3 length: 14 amino acids. Losses at the gene ends were 4 bases for V and 4 bases for J; bases not matched to a gene: 2.

The chain employs TRBV5-5 and TRBJ1-5; no clear D gene. There are 15 residues in the CDR3. V gave up 1 base and J gave up 3 bases, with 11 bases separating them. The germline CDR1 and CDR2 sequences are SGHKS and YYEKEE (reference sequence). The CDR3 DNA follows: TGTGCCAGCAGCTTGACTCCATTGTACAATCAGCCCCAGCATTTT. Translating gives CASSLTPLYNQPQHF.